This note documents a single T cell receptor (beta chain) sequence. Its binding antigen is unknown. No per-base quality is available; no much larger clone lies one base away. The donors were healthy, HIV-negative adults with no recently reported acute infections or vaccinations. All donors were Caucasian adults living in Nashville, Tennessee, USA. CD4+ T cells were enriched by magnetic negative selection; naive cells were then positively selected on CD45RA, and the negative fraction formed the memory subset. Blood was collected by leukapheresis, and PBMCs were isolated by Ficoll-Histopaque density gradient centrifugation and then cryopreserved in liquid nitrogen vapor phase. Analytical flow cytometry was used to check the purity and quantity of each magnetically sorted T cell population. From each sorted fraction, genomic DNA was isolated and quantified by UV absorbance on a Nanodrop 2000c. These data are taken from a study of shared clonotypes between healthy human individuals (dated by TCRdb to 2018 to 2020). Turning to the overall study: The cohort included three men and a couple of women between 18 and 49 years of age. Between about 0.85 and 9.5 billion PBMCs per donor were obtained by leukapheresis. To estimate repertoire size and how much clonotype sharing occurs between individuals, the study deeply sequenced the blood TCR repertoires of several healthy adults. To increase sequencing depth and limit assay-specific biases, TCR repertoire library preparation and sequencing were carried out by different laboratories using diverse techniques. For each donor, CD4 naive and CD4 memory were each run on three plates, CD8 naive on two plates, and CD8 memory on one plate.

Broader findings and caveats from the paper: Because the study included only a small number of donors, the genetic and exposure-history diversity represented was limited. Even with the large sequencing depth, rarefaction of the sorted-subset datasets indicated that sequencing was incomplete. Pairwise subsampling led to the expectation that sequencing depth would affect the degree of clonotype sharing among donors. Naive subsets generally had larger estimated clonotype richness than memory subsets. Clonotypes shared by all four sorted-subset donors showed higher generation probabilities than non-shared clonotypes. Across a handful of donors, around 5% of naive CD4, approximately 3.6% of naive CD8, around 2.5% of memory CD4, and 0.4% to 0.45% of memory CD8 clonotypes were shared. Only blood was sampled, and tissue TCR repertoires likely differ from those in blood.

Using the deep immunoSEQ assay, TCR CDR3 regions were amplified from genomic DNA by multiplex PCR. Genomic DNA extracted from each cell subset was distributed evenly over all wells of several immunoSEQ 96-well plates, and each plate served as one replicate. Each replicate PCR for sorted subsets received 150 to 250 ng genomic DNA, equal to about 29,000 T cell genomes. Purified libraries were quantified with a Qubit 3.0 fluorometer, sized on a Bioanalyzer 2100, and re-quantified with the KAPA Library Quantification kit. Every immunoSEQ 96-well plate was sequenced on a dedicated single-read 150-cycle Illumina NextSeq 550 flow cell. The authors' pipeline ran thus. Because only junctional sequences without quality scores were contained in the immunoSEQ output, filtering matching that applied to full-length reads could not be performed. To assign V/J genes and CDR3, sequences were annotated against IMGT germline references using PyIR, a Python wrapper for IgBLAST v1.9. Reads were removed for weak V/J assignments (E-value above 1e-6), missing CDR3, stop codons, out-of-frame junctions, or ambiguous translated residues. A V3J clonotype was defined by an identical inferred V gene, J gene, and CDR3 amino acid sequence. To compute the percentage overlap between repertoires, the number of shared unique clonotypes was divided by the size of the smaller repertoire. Richness of each repertoire was evaluated using RTK rarefaction, the Chao1 estimator, and Recon v2.1 estimates of unobserved clonotypes. Generation probabilities were computed with OLGA for all TCRbeta clonotypes obtained by the gDNA method from a handful of donors. In its TCRdb copy, this immuneACCESS table keeps in-frame sequences only and misses some clones. Where compared with another copy, unresolved V genes explain less than half of these, and the others have no known cause. V and J calls plus clone size are reproduced from that table; the DNA served to infer D and trimming. The sample table shows millions of clones, and roughly 94% are seen once. The ten top clones hold 0.1% to 0.15% of the sample.

The sequence was collected from a man younger than 35 in good health. The sequenced sample was naive CD4+ T cells sorted from blood. What the cell subset or site label conveys for this sample: CD45RA+ positively selected.

CDR3 reads: CASTPFPTRNEQFF. The base sequence is TGCGCCAGCACTCCCTTCCCTACAAGGAATGAGCAGTTCTTC. The rearrangement combines TRBV10-1 with TRBJ2-1; the D gene identity is not certain. At the junction V is shortened by 7 bases and J by 7 bases, with 17 bases in between. The CDR3 numbers 14 residues from cysteine through phenylalanine. Left in the record is the CDR3 DNA by itself, 42 bases read in frame from the first base. The CDR1 and CDR2 encoded by the germline V gene (reference sequence) are WNHNN and SYGVQD.